Below, one T cell receptor (beta chain) is given with its context. The data belong to a study of blood T cell repertoires in COVID-19. The overall study: The study drew acute and convalescent COVID-19 samples from the United States, Italy and Spain.

In the source study's methods: Nucleated cell counts were estimated from reference gene primer amplification. The method was immunoSEQ multiplex PCR; TCRdb's version includes in-frame clones alone and lacks a portion of them. V and J calls plus clone size are reproduced from that table; the DNA served to infer D and trimming. The sample lists 390,000 or so clones, around nine tenths seen once, with about a tenth in the top ten. V dropped 4 bases and J dropped 5; count of bases not matched to a gene: 12. The CDR3 sequence is 16 residues long. Germline V gives CDR1 SGHKS, CDR2 YYEKEE (reference sequence).

This sequence joins TRBV5-5 and TRBJ2-3; 8 positions agree with TRBD2. Sample: PBMCs or T cells enriched from blood (not recorded which). This clonotype originated in a woman aged 50 to 60 who had recovered from COVID-19. Here the CDR3 DNA reads TGTGCCAGCAGCCTCTGGACCGGGGGGGCGAGAGATACGCAGTATTTT. This encodes CASSLWTGGARDTQYF.